A selection of T cell receptor beta chains follows, all from one sample in a study of radiation and T cells in renal cell carcinoma. Here immunoSEQ multiplex PCR was the method, and the copy in TCRdb shows in-frame clones only, minus some. The profile shows 60,000 to 80,000 clones, about four fifths of them singletons. Sequencing was performed on blood, taken from a patient whose treatment included radiotherapy and nephrectomy. The receptors were gathered from a man in his sixties with renal cell carcinoma. Both conserved end residues are part of each CDR3. A D gene is named only where the DNA matches it firmly. Clone size appears in some rows only: once, few, many, or a class for an expanded clone.

D | J | V | size | DNA | CDR3
TRBD2 | TRBJ2-7 | TRBV10-3 | - | TGTGCCTCCCGCGGGAGGCTCTCCTACGAGCAGTACTTC | CASRGRLSYEQYF
- | TRBJ2-2 | TRBV21-1 | - | TGTGCCAGCAGCAAAGTTTGGACTCCGAACACCGGGGAGCTGTTTTTT | CASSKVWTPNTGELFF
- | TRBJ1-5 | TRBV6-5 | - | TGTGCCAGCAGCCTGGGTGAGGGGCCCCAGCATTTT | CASSLGEGPQHF
TRBD1 | TRBJ1-3 | TRBV11-1 | once | TGTGCCAGCAGCATCCGGACAGGAGCGGGGAACACCATATATTTT | CASSIRTGAGNTIYF
- | TRBJ2-7 | TRBV7-2 | - | TGTGCCAGCAGCCTTAGCGGTTCCTACGAGCAGTACTTC | CASSLSGSYEQYF
TRBD2 | TRBJ2-5 | TRBV25-1 | - | TGTGCCAGCAGTGCGGGACTAGCGGGAGTAGAGACCCAGTACTTC | CASSAGLAGVETQYF
TRBD1 | TRBJ1-2 | TRBV19 | - | TGTGCCAGTAGGGGAGGGACAGAGCGAGCTAACTATGGCTACACCTTC | CASRGGTERANYGYTF
- | TRBJ2-7 | TRBV6-5 | - | TGTGCCAGCAGTTACAACGCTCAACTCAGTTCCGAGCAGTACTTC | CASSYNAQLSSEQYF
- | TRBJ2-6 | TRBV13 | - | TGTGCCAGCAGCTTAGAGGCCCGAAGTGGGGCCAACGTCCTGACTTTC | CASSLEARSGANVLTF
- | TRBJ2-7 | TRBV19 | - | TGTGCCAGTAGTATAGCCTTTAACTACGAGCAGTACTTC | CASSIAFNYEQYF
- | TRBJ1-3 | TRBV9 | - | TGTGCCACCAGCACGGAGACAGCTGGAAACACCATATATTTT | CATSTETAGNTIYF
- | TRBJ1-5 | TRBV5-1 | - | TGCGCCAGCAGCTTCGGTACCGACAATCAGCCCCAGCATTTT | CASSFGTDNQPQHF
- | TRBJ2-7 | TRBV6-1 | - | TGTGCCAGCAGCGGAGTGGAGACGGCGGCATACGAGCAGTACTTC | CASSGVETAAYEQYF
- | TRBJ2-7 | TRBV5-1 | - | TGCGCCAGCAGCTTGGGCCCCCCCTACGAGCAGTACTTC | CASSLGPPYEQYF
- | TRBJ1-5 | TRBV28 | - | TGTGCCAGCAGTTTAGGGCAGGTACGCCCCTATAGCAATCAGCCCCAGCATTTT | CASSLGQVRPYSNQPQHF
- | TRBJ2-1 | TRBV4-1 | - | TGCGCCAGCAGCCAAGCGCCCTACAATGAGCAGTTCTTC | CASSQAPYNEQFF
- | TRBJ2-7 | TRBV15 | - | TGTGCCACCAGCAGAGAAGGGTCGGGGATACCTTACGAGCAGTACTTC | CATSREGSGIPYEQYF
- | TRBJ1-2 | TRBV28 | - | TGTGCCAGCAGTTCGGGACCCCGGTTTGGCTACACCTTC | CASSSGPRFGYTF
- | TRBJ1-5 | TRBV7-9 | - | TGTGCCAGCCCTCTTCAGCCCCAGCATTTT | CASPLQPQHF
- | TRBJ1-5 | TRBV6-5 | - | TGTGCCAGCAGTTACAGGGGGGCCCATCAGCCCCAGCATTTT | CASSYRGAHQPQHF
- | TRBJ2-7 | TRBV5-1 | - | TGCGCCAGCAGCTTCGAAATGACCTACGAGCAGTACTTC | CASSFEMTYEQYF
- | TRBJ1-1 | TRBV18 | - | TGTGCCAGCTCACTAGAGGGGGACACTGAAGCTTTCTTT | CASSLEGDTEAFF